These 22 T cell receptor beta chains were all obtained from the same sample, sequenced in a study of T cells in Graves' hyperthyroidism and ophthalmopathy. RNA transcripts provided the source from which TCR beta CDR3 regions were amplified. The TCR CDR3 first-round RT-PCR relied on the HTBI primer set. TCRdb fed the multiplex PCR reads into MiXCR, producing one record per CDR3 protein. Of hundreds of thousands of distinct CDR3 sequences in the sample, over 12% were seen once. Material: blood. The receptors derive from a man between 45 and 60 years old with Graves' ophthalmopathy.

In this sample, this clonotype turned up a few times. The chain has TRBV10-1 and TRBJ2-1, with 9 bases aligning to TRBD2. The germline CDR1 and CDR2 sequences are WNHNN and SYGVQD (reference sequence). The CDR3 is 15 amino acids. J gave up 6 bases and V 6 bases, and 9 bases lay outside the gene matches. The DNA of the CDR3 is TGCGCCAGCAGGGCCGGGACTAGCATTGGCAATGAGCAGTTCTTC. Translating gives CASRAGTSIGNEQFF.

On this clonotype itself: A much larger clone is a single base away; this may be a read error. In DNA, the CDR3 is TGTGCCAGCAGAGCGACTAGCGGAAGCGATACGCAGTATTTT. Its protein product is CASRATSGSDTQYF. The chain combines TRBV6-1 with TRBJ2-3; TRBD2 matches 9 bases. The CDR3 contains 14 residues. Looked up from germline, CDR1 is MNHNS and CDR2 is SASEGT. Germline trimming cut 6 bases from V and 6 bases from J; bases unmatched to any gene: 7.

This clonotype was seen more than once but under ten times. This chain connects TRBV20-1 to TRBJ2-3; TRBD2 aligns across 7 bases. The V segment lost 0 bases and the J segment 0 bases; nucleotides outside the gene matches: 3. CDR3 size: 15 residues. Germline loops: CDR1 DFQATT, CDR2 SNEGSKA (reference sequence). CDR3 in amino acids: CSARDLAVSTDTQYF. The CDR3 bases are TGCAGTGCTAGAGATCTAGCGGTGAGCACAGATACGCAGTATTTT.

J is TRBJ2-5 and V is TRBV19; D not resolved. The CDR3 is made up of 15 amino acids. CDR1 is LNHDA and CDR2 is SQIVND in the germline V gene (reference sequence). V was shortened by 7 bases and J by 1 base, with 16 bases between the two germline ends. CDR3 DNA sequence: TGTGCCAGTAAAACCAATCTGGCAGGCCAAGAGACCCAGTACTTC. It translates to CASKTNLAGQETQYF.

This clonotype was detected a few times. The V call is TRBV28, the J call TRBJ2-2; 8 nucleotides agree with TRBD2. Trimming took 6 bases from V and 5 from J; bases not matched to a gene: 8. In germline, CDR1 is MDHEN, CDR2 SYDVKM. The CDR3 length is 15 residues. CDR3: CASRPSGRETGELFF. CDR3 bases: TGTGCCAGCAGGCCGAGCGGGAGAGAAACCGGGGAGCTGTTTTTT. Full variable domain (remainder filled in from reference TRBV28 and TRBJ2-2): DVKVTQSSRYLVKRTGEKVFLECVQDMDHENMFWYRQDPGLGLRLIYFSYDVKMKEKGDIPEGYSVSREKKERFSLILESASTNQTSMYLCASRPSGRETGELFFGEGSRLTVL.

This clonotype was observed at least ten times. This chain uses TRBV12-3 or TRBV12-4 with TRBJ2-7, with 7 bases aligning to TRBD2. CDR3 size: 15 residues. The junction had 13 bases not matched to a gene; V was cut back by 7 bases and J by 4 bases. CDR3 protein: CASTLSAGVSYEQYF. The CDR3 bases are TGTGCCAGCACCCTCTCTGCGGGAGTATCTTACGAGCAGTACTTC.

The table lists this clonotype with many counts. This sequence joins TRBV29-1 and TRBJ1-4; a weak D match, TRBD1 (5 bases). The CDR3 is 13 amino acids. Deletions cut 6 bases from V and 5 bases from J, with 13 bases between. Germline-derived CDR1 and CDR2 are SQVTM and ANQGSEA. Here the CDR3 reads CSVAVTENEKLFF. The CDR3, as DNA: TGCAGCGTGGCGGTGACAGAGAATGAAAAACTGTTTTTT.

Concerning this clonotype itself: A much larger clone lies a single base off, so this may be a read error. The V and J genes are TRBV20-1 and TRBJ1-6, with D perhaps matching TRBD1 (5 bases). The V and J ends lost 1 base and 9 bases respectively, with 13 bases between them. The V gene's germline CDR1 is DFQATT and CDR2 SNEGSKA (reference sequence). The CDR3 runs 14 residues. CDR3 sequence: CSARGGQGSSPLHF. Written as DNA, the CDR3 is TGCAGTGCTAGAGGCGGGCAGGGTAGTTCACCCCTCCACTTT.

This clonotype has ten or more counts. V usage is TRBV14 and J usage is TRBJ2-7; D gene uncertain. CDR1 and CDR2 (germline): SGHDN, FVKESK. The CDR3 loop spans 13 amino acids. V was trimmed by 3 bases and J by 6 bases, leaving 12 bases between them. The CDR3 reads CASSQSMVSEQYF. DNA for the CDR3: TGTGCCAGCAGCCAGTCTATGGTATCCGAGCAGTACTTC.

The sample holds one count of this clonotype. CDR3 nucleotide sequence: TGTGCCAGCAGTGAAATCAGGGGCGCGACTCATGAAAAACTGTTTTTT. Translating gives CASSEIRGATHEKLFF. This sequence joins TRBV6-1 and TRBJ1-4, with a tentative D call TRBD1 (6 bases). The CDR3 contains 16 residues. In germline, CDR1 is MNHNS, CDR2 SASEGT. The V end was cut by 2 bases, the J end by 6 bases, with 16 bases between.

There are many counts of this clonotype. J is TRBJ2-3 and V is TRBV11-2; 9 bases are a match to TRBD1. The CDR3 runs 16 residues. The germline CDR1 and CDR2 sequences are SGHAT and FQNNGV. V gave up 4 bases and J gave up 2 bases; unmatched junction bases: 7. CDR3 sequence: CASSSTGTGPTDTQYF. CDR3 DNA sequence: TGTGCCAGCAGCTCAACCGGGACAGGGCCCACAGATACGCAGTATTTT.

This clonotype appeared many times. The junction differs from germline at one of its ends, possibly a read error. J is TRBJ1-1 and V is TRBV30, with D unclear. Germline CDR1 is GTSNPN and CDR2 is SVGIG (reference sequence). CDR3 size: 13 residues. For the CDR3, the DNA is TGTGCCTGGAGTGTCGGAGCGAACGCTGAAGCTTTCTTT. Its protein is CAWSVGANAEAFF.

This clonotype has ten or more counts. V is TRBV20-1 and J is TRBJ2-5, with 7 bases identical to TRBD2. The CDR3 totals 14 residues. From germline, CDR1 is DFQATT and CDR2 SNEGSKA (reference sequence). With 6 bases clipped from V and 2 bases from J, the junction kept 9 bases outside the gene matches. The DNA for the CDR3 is TGCAGTGCGCACCTGGCTAGCGGTCAAGAGACCCAGTACTTC. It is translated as CSAHLASGQETQYF.

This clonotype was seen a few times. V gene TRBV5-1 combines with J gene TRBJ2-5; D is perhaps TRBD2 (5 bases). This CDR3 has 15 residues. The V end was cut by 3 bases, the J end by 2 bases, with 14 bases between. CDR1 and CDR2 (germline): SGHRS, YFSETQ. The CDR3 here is CASSYEGYLQETQYF. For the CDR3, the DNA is TGCGCCAGCAGCTATGAGGGATATCTACAAGAGACCCAGTACTTC.

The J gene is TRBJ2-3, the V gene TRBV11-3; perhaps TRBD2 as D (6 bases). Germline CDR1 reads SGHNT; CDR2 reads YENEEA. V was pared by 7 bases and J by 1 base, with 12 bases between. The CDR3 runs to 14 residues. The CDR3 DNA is TGTGCCAGCACCCCTAGCGACCGCACAGATACGCAGTATTTT. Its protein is CASTPSDRTDTQYF. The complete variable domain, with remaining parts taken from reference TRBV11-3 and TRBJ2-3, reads EAGVVQSPRYKIIEKKQPVAFWCNPISGHNTLYWYLQNLGQGPELLIRYENEEAVDDSQLPKDRFSAERLKGVDSTLKIQPAELGDSAVYLCASTPSDRTDTQYFGPGTRLTVL.

CDR3 DNA: TGTGCCAGCAGTTTAGAAGGACTAGCGGCTTACAATGAGCAGTTCTTC. It translates to CASSLEGLAAYNEQFF. The chain joins TRBV12-3 or TRBV12-4 to TRBJ2-1; 10 nucleotides line up with TRBD2. The junction had 4 bases not matched to a gene; V was cut back by 1 base and J by 4 bases. The CDR3 has 16 residues.

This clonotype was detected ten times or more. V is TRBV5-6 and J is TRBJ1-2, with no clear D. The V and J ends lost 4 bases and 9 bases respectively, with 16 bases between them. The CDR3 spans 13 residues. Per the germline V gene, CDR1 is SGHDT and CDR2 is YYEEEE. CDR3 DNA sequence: TGTGCCAGCAGCGCCCGGGTCCTCCCGCGCTACACCTTC. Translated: CASSARVLPRYTF.

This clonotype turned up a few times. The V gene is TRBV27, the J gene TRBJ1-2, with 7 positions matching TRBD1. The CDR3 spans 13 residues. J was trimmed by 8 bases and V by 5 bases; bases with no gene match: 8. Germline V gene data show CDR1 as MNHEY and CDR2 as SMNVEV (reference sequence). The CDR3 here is CASSPPTGQGYTF. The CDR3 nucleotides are TGTGCCAGCAGTCCTCCGACAGGGCAAGGCTACACCTTC.

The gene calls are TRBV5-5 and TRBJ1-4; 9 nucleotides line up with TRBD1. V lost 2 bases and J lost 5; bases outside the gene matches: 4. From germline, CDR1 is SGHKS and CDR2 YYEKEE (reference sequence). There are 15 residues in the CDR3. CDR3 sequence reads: CASSFLQGANEKLFF. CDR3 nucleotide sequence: TGTGCCAGCAGCTTTTTACAGGGGGCAAATGAAAAACTGTTTTTT.

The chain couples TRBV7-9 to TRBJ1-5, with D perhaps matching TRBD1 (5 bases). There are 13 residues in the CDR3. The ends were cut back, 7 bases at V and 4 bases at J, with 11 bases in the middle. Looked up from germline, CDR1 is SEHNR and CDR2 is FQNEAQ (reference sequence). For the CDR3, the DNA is TGTGCCAGCACCCTAGGGGCAAATCAGCCCCAGCATTTT. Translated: CASTLGANQPQHF. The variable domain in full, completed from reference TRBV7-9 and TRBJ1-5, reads DTGVSQNPRHKITKRGQNVTFRCDPISEHNRLYWYRQTLGQGPEFLTYFQNEAQLEKSRLLSDRFSAERPKGSFSTLEIQRTEQGDSAMYLCASTLGANQPQHFGDGTRLSIL.

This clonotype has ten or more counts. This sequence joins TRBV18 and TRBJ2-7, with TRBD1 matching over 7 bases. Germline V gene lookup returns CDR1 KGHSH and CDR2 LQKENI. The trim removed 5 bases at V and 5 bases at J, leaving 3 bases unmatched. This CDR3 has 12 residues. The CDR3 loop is CASSEGAHEQYF. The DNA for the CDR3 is TGTGCCAGCTCAGAGGGGGCTCACGAGCAGTACTTC.

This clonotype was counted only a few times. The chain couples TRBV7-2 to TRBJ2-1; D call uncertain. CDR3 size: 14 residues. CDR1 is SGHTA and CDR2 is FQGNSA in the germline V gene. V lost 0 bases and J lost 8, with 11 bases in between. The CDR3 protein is CASSLAVLVDEQFF. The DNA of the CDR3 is TGTGCCAGCAGCTTAGCCGTTCTTGTGGATGAGCAGTTCTTC.